A single sample is the source of the 16 T cell receptor beta chains below, sequenced in a study of cytomegalovirus exposure and HLA in healthy donors. PCR used 60 Vbeta primers and 13 Jbeta primers. The protocol was immunoSEQ multiplex PCR, while the TCRdb copy is restricted to in-frame clones and leaves out a portion. The sample contains fewer than 200,000 clones, roughly 85% of which appear only once. The sequencing input was PBMCs. Every receptor here comes from a man between 35 and 55 years old in good health and CMV-seronegative.

This clone was counted once. This chain links TRBV6-6 with TRBJ2-7; possible D gene TRBD1, 6 bases. The length of the CDR3 is 15 residues. The germline gives CDR1 MNHNY, CDR2 SVGAGI (reference sequence). Between the trimmed V and J ends, which lost 7 bases and 0 bases, there was a span of 16 bases. CDR3 loop: CASNPGYRVSYEQYF. Written as DNA, the CDR3 is TGTGCCAGCAACCCTGGTTACAGGGTCTCCTACGAGCAGTACTTC.

The V gene is TRBV2, the J gene TRBJ2-3, with D maybe TRBD2 (6 bases). Per the germline V gene, CDR1 is SNHLY and CDR2 is FYNNEI. This CDR3 has 15 amino acids. The ends were cut back, 5 bases at V and 6 bases at J, with 18 bases in the middle. CDR3 bases: TGTGCCAGCAGTAGGGTCGGCGGGAACGGGGATACGCAGTATTTT. This codes for CASSRVGGNGDTQYF.

The chain has TRBV4-1 and TRBJ1-3, with D uncertain. Per germline, CDR1 MGHRA and CDR2 YSYEKL. V lost 1 base, J lost 0 bases, and 4 bases lay in between. This CDR3 is built from 14 residues. CDR3 coding DNA: TGCGCCAGCAGCCAAGGGCACTCTGGAAACACCATATATTTT. Translating it yields CASSQGHSGNTIYF.

This sequence joins TRBV2 and TRBJ1-2; D is possibly TRBD1 (6 bases). The CDR3 has 13 amino acids. The V end lost 7 bases, the J end lost 4 bases, and 13 bases lay between the germline ends. Germline V gene lookup returns CDR1 SNHLY and CDR2 FYNNEI. The CDR3 DNA sequence: TGTGCCAGCACGGAACAGGGCCCCTATGGCTACACCTTC. It translates to CASTEQGPYGYTF.

V and J are TRBV18 and TRBJ2-1; 10 nucleotides line up with TRBD2. The CDR3 runs to 17 residues. Germline CDR1 reads KGHSH; CDR2 reads LQKENI. Germline trimming cut 3 bases from V and 6 bases from J; bases unmatched to any gene: 11. The CDR3 sequence: CASSPLLRTSGANEQFF. The DNA of the CDR3 is TGTGCCAGCTCACCTCTGTTAAGGACTAGCGGAGCCAATGAGCAGTTCTTC. Together with reference TRBV18 and TRBJ2-1, the CDR3 gives the full variable domain: NAGVMQNPRHLVRRRGQEARLRCSPMKGHSHVYWYRQLPEEGLKFMVYLQKENIIDESGMPKERFSAEFPKEGPSILRIQQVVRGDSAAYFCASSPLLRTSGANEQFFGPGTRLTVL.

V gene TRBV11-3 combines with J gene TRBJ2-1; D possibly corresponds to TRBD2 (5 bases). The CDR3 loop spans 14 amino acids. Germline assignment: CDR1 SGHNT and CDR2 YENEEA. The ends were cut back, 2 bases at V and 9 bases at J, with 14 bases in the middle. The CDR3 nucleotides are TGTGCCAGCAGCTTAAGTGGTCCTCGGGGTGAGCAGTTCTTC. As protein: CASSLSGPRGEQFF.

This clone was seen only once. The chain is built from TRBV29-1 and TRBJ1-1; TRBD1 might be the D (5 bases). CDR1 is SQVTM and CDR2 is ANQGSEA in the germline V gene. Deletions cut 7 bases from V and 2 bases from J, with 17 bases between. CDR3 size: 14 residues. The CDR3 DNA follows: TGCAGCGCGCATCTGGGCAGGGCTAACACTGAAGCTTTCTTT. Its protein is CSAHLGRANTEAFF.

CDR3 region: CASSVRAGSYNEQFF. DNA for the CDR3: TGTGCCAGCAGCGTACGTGCCGGCTCCTACAATGAGCAGTTCTTC. V is TRBV9 and J is TRBJ2-1; no definite D call. CDR1 SGDLS and CDR2 YYNGEE come from the germline V gene. This CDR3 contains 15 residues. Trimming took off 1 base at V and 0 bases at J, with 8 bases between the two ends.

This chain connects TRBV27 to TRBJ2-3; no reliable D call. Per the germline V gene, CDR1 is MNHEY and CDR2 is SMNVEV (reference sequence). The CDR3 totals 13 residues. V lost 3 bases and J 3 bases, leaving 7 bases between the germline ends. The CDR3 DNA sequence: TGTGCCAGCAGTTTTGGAGAAACAGATACGCAGTATTTT. Translated, it gives CASSFGETDTQYF.

The J gene is TRBJ2-7, the V gene TRBV19; 7 bases fit TRBD2. Trimming at V came to 4 bases and at J to 2 bases, leaving 11 bases not matched to a gene. CDR3 length equals 16 residues. Germline V gene lookup returns CDR1 LNHDA and CDR2 SQIVND (reference sequence). DNA for the CDR3: TGTGCCAGTAGTACCCCGGGGAGGGGAGCGACCTACGAGCAGTACTTC. It yields the protein CASSTPGRGATYEQYF. The whole variable domain, remainder taken from reference TRBV19 and TRBJ2-7, is DGGITQSPKYLFRKEGQNVTLSCEQNLNHDAMYWYRQDPGQGLRLIYYSQIVNDFQKGDIAEGYSVSREKKESFPLTVTSAQKNPTAFYLCASSTPGRGATYEQYFGPGTRLTVT.

The rearrangement uses TRBV4-1 and TRBJ2-5, with TRBD1 matching over 7 bases. CDR3 size: 14 residues. Germline trimming cut 3 bases from V and 4 bases from J; bases unmatched to any gene: 5. Per the germline V gene, CDR1 is MGHRA and CDR2 is YSYEKL. As DNA, the CDR3 is TGCGCCAGCAGCCAGCCTCGGGACAGAGAGACCCAGTACTTC. Its translation: CASSQPRDRETQYF.

The V call is TRBV6-1, the J call TRBJ2-5; 7 bases align to TRBD1. The CDR3 runs to 13 residues. Losses at the gene ends were 6 bases for V and 5 bases for J; bases not matched to a gene: 6. Germline CDR1 MNHNS, CDR2 SASEGT. The CDR3 DNA reads as TGTGCCAGCAGCTTGACAGGGCTGGAGACCCAGTACTTC. Translation: CASSLTGLETQYF.

This chain joins TRBV7-8 and TRBJ2-7; 10 bases match TRBD2. The V segment lost 5 bases and the J segment 0 bases; nucleotides outside the gene matches: 4. CDR1 is SGHVS, CDR2 FQNEAQ, per germline. The CDR3 is made up of 15 amino acids. The DNA of the CDR3 is TGTGCCAGCAGCCCCATAGCGGGAGGCTCCTACGAGCAGTACTTC. Its protein product is CASSPIAGGSYEQYF. The variable domain in full, completed from reference TRBV7-8 and TRBJ2-7, reads GAGVSQSPRYKVAKRGQDVALRCDPISGHVSLFWYQQALGQGPEFLTYFQNEAQLDKSGLPSDRFFAERPEGSVSTLKIQRTQQEDSAVYLCASSPIAGGSYEQYFGPGTRLTVT.

This rearrangement joins TRBV19 to TRBJ1-2, with 7 bases that match TRBD1. Per the germline V gene, CDR1 is LNHDA and CDR2 is SQIVND (reference sequence). The CDR3 contains 15 residues. V was pared by 1 base and J by 5 bases, with 7 bases of the junction left unmatched. CDR3 coding DNA: TGTGCCAGTAGTATAGCAGGGGGACAGAAGTATGGCTACACCTTC. It translates to CASSIAGGQKYGYTF.

The chain has TRBV28 and TRBJ1-2; unclear D gene. The CDR3 runs to 11 residues. Germline CDR1 reads MDHEN; CDR2 reads SYDVKM. CDR3 protein: CGAEKNYGYTF. DNA of the CDR3: TGTGGTGCTGAGAAGAACTATGGCTACACCTTC.

This clone has more than one count but fewer than ten. The chain carries TRBV2 and TRBJ2-7; TRBD2 might be the D (6 bases). The ends were cut back, 5 bases at V and 13 bases at J, with 15 bases in the middle. Germline V gene data show CDR1 as SNHLY and CDR2 as FYNNEI. The CDR3 extends over 11 amino acids. The CDR3 reads CASSSRDPVYF. CDR3 nucleotides: TGTGCCAGCAGTTCGCGGGACCCCGTATACTTC.